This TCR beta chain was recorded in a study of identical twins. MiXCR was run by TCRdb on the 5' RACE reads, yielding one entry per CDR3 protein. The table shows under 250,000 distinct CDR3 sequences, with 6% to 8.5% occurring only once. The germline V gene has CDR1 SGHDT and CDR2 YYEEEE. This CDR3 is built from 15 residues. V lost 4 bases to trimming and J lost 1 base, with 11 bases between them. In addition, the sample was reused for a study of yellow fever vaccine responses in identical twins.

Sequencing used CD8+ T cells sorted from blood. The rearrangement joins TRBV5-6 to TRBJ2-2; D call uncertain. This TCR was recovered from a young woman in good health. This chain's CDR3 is CASSPGGMNTGELFF. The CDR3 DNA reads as TGTGCCAGCAGCCCTGGCGGTATGAACACCGGGGAGCTGTTTTTT.